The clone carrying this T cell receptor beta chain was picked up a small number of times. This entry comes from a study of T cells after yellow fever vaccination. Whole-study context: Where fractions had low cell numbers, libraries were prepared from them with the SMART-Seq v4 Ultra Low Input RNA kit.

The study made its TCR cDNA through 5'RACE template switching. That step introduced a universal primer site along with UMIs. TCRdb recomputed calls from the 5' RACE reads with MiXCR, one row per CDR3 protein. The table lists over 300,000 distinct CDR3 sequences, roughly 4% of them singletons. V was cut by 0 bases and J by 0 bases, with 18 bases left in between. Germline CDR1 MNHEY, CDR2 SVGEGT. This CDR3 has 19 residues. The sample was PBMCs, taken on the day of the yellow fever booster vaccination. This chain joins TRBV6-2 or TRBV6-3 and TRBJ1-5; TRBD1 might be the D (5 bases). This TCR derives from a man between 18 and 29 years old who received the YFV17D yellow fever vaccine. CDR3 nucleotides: TGTGCCAGCAGTTACTCGATCCCCCAGGGCGAACGTAGCAATCAGCCCCAGCATTTT. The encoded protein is CASSYSIPQGERSNQPQHF.